This TCR beta chain was profiled in a study of CD4 T cells in relation to SARS-CoV-2 and coronaviruses. Findings of the study overall: Each donor contributed either pre-pandemic or post-infection samples, not both.

V was trimmed by 3 bases and J by 6 bases, leaving 3 bases between them. The length of the CDR3 is 12 residues. CDR1 is MNHEY and CDR2 is SMNVEV in the germline V gene (reference sequence). Here immunoSEQ multiplex PCR was the method, and the copy in TCRdb shows in-frame clones only, minus some. Among about 68,000 clones listed, over 85% were seen once. CD4+ T cells from unexposed donors were obtained before the COVID-19 pandemic (2011-2018). Note on this clone: The target antigen is unknown.

Input material: naive CD4+ T cells from PBMCs. Indicated subset: naive CD4+ T cells isolated by negative enrichment. The sequence came from a human donor in good health. V gene TRBV27 combines with J gene TRBJ1-6, with D hard to call. DNA for the CDR3: TGTGCCAGCAGTTTTGTTAATTCACCCCTCCACTTT. It encodes CASSFVNSPLHF.